Listed here are 11 T cell receptor beta chains from one sample, sequenced in a study of graft-versus-host responses after intestinal transplantation. The protocol was immunoSEQ multiplex PCR, while the TCRdb copy is restricted to in-frame clones and leaves out a portion. Here the sample spans around 37,000 clones, about four fifths being singletons. The sequenced sample was PBMCs, obtained more than 950 days after transplant. Receptors originate from a human patient who received an intestinal transplant, so some T cells may come from the graft donor.

The rearrangement links TRBV6-6 to TRBJ2-3; D gene ambiguous. The germline V and J ends were trimmed by 2 bases and 0 bases, with 9 bases remaining between them. This CDR3 has 15 residues. The germline CDR1 and CDR2 sequences are MNHNY and SVGAGI (reference sequence). CDR3 sequence reads: CASSYAESSTDTQYF. Written as DNA, the CDR3 is TGTGCCAGCAGTTACGCAGAATCTAGCACAGATACGCAGTATTTT.

V gene TRBV6-4 combines with J gene TRBJ2-3; 7 nucleotides align to TRBD2. This CDR3 is built from 16 residues. The V segment lost 0 bases and the J segment 4 bases; nucleotides outside the gene matches: 7. The germline gives CDR1 MRHNA, CDR2 SNTAGT. DNA of the CDR3: TGTGCCAGCAGTGACTCGTCTAGCGGATACCCAGATACGCAGTATTTT. Amino acids: CASSDSSSGYPDTQYF.

V gene TRBV6-6 combines with J gene TRBJ1-1, with D perhaps TRBD1 (5 bases). The CDR3 consists of 15 residues. Trimming took off 0 bases at V and 8 bases at J, with 16 bases between the two ends. Looked up from germline, CDR1 is MNHNY and CDR2 is SVGAGI (reference sequence). The CDR3 bases are TGTGCCAGCAGTTACTCCACAGGTCCGTCTTGGGAAGCTTTCTTT. Protein product: CASSYSTGPSWEAFF.

The CDR3 reads CASRTTGLYGYTF. The CDR3 bases are TGTGCCAGCAGGACCACAGGGCTCTATGGCTACACCTTC. The rearrangement joins TRBV28 to TRBJ1-2, with D possibly being TRBD1 (6 bases). The V and J ends lost 6 bases and 4 bases respectively, with 12 bases between them. This CDR3 region has 13 residues. CDR1 is MDHEN and CDR2 is SYDVKM in the germline V gene.

The chain combines TRBV2 with TRBJ2-7; 7 bases map to TRBD2. Trimming removed 6 bases from V and 2 bases from J; junction bases left unmatched: 7. The CDR3 contains 14 residues. CDR1 and CDR2 from the germline V gene are SNHLY and FYNNEI. As DNA, the CDR3 is TGTGCCAGCAGCCGCACCGGACTAGCCTACGAGCAGTACTTC. As protein: CASSRTGLAYEQYF.

This sequence joins TRBV7-6 and TRBJ2-3; 8 nucleotides line up with TRBD2. CDR1 is SGHVS, CDR2 FNYEAQ, per germline. The CDR3 runs to 21 residues. J gave up 4 bases and V 5 bases, and 26 bases lay outside the gene matches. The CDR3 DNA sequence: TGTGCCAGCAGCACCGATAGGGGCCTGAGCCGCGGGGGGCTCGTCTCAGATACGCAGTATTTT. Translating it yields CASSTDRGLSRGGLVSDTQYF.

The V and J genes are TRBV9 and TRBJ2-3, with 7 positions matching TRBD2. This CDR3 is built from 17 residues. CDR1 SGDLS and CDR2 YYNGEE come from the germline V gene. J gave up 0 bases and V 0 bases, and 7 bases lay outside the gene matches. The CDR3 coding sequence is TGTGCCAGCAGCGTAGAACTCGGACTAGGCAGCACAGATACGCAGTATTTT. The encoded protein is CASSVELGLGSTDTQYF.

The J gene is TRBJ2-7, the V gene TRBV4-2; 8 bases map to TRBD1. The CDR3 runs 15 residues. J lost 2 bases, V lost 0 bases, and 3 bases had no gene match. Per germline, CDR1 LGHNA and CDR2 YNFKEQ. The CDR3, as DNA: TGTGCCAGCAGCCAAGAGGACAGGGCCCCCTACGAGCAGTACTTC. It specifies CASSQEDRAPYEQYF.

The chain has TRBV4-1 and TRBJ2-1; D is uncertain. Germline V gene sequence: CDR1 MGHRA, CDR2 YSYEKL. With 0 bases removed from V and 0 bases from J, the gap between germline ends came to 12 bases. The CDR3 consists of 17 residues. CDR3 protein: CASSQDDRVSSYNEQFF. The CDR3 DNA sequence: TGCGCCAGCAGCCAAGATGACCGCGTCTCCTCCTACAATGAGCAGTTCTTC.

As concerns this clone: The sample holds other DNA sequences that translate to the same CDR3. The chain uses TRBV6-1 and TRBJ2-5; 7 bases map to TRBD2. The CDR3 is made up of 15 amino acids. Germline lookup yields CDR1 MNHNS and CDR2 SASEGT. The V gene end was trimmed by 0 bases and the J gene end by 0 bases; junction bases not matched to a gene: 1. CDR3 sequence reads: CASSEAAGDQETQYF. CDR3 DNA sequence: TGTGCCAGCAGTGAAGCCGCGGGGGACCAAGAGACCCAGTACTTC.

V and J are TRBV5-1 and TRBJ1-1; possibly TRBD1 for D (5 bases). V gave up 0 bases and J gave up 0 bases, with 9 bases separating them. There are 15 residues in the CDR3. The germline V gene encodes CDR1 SGHRS and CDR2 YFSETQ. The CDR3 loop is CASSLDTGMNTEAFF. CDR3 coding DNA: TGCGCCAGCAGCTTGGATACAGGCATGAACACTGAAGCTTTCTTT.